The 20 T cell receptor beta chains listed next were all sequenced from one sample in a study of blood T cell repertoires in COVID-19. Method: immunoSEQ multiplex PCR; TCRdb's copy keeps in-frame clones and lacks some. The sample lists about 160,000 clones; roughly nine tenths were seen once. The source material was peripheral blood. These receptors all come from a woman in her 70s with acute or convalescent COVID-19.

This clone was seen more than once but under ten times. The CDR3 loop is CASSSGTGSTDTQYF. For the CDR3, the DNA is TGCGCCAGCAGCTCCGGGACAGGGTCGACAGATACGCAGTATTTT. This chain joins TRBV5-1 and TRBJ2-3; 9 bases map to TRBD1. V shed 3 bases and J 3 bases; nucleotides not matched to a gene: 5. The CDR3 totals 15 residues. Germline V gives CDR1 SGHRS, CDR2 YFSETQ.

This clone was counted between two and nine times. The chain recombines TRBV4-1 with TRBJ2-5; 8 nucleotides match TRBD1. The CDR3 consists of 16 residues. The V segment lost 3 bases and the J segment 5 bases; nucleotides outside the gene matches: 11. Germline lookup yields CDR1 MGHRA and CDR2 YSYEKL. The CDR3 bases are TGCGCCAGCAGCCAGGAGAACAGGGGGTCCCACGAGACCCAGTACTTC. Encoded protein: CASSQENRGSHETQYF.

The sample holds one count of this clone. The chain couples TRBV9 to TRBJ2-7; TRBD1 matches at 11 bases. The germline CDR1 and CDR2 sequences are SGDLS and YYNGEE. V shed 2 bases, J shed 2 bases, and the junction held 3 bases outside the gene matches. The CDR3 loop spans 15 amino acids. CDR3 sequence: CASSVGTGGTYEQYF. The CDR3 DNA reads TGTGCCAGCAGCGTCGGGACAGGGGGTACCTACGAGCAGTACTTC.

The rearrangement joins TRBV30 to TRBJ1-5; 7 bases line up with TRBD1. CDR1 is GTSNPN, CDR2 SVGIG, per germline (reference sequence). Unmatched junction bases numbered 10, after V lost 4 bases and J lost 10 bases. The CDR3 spans 13 residues. CDR3: CAWKRTGRGPQHF. The CDR3 nucleotides read TGTGCCTGGAAAAGGACAGGACGCGGACCCCAGCATTTT.

J is TRBJ2-7 and V is TRBV7-9; possible D gene TRBD1, 5 bases. The CDR3 is 12 residues long. V was clipped by 6 bases and J by 4 bases, with 10 bases between them. Germline V gene lookup returns CDR1 SEHNR and CDR2 FQNEAQ (reference sequence). Written as DNA, the CDR3 is TGTGCCAGCAGGCGTGCAGGGTACGAGCAGTACTTC. Amino acids: CASRRAGYEQYF. Complete variable domain (other parts from reference TRBV7-9 and TRBJ2-7): DTGVSQNPRHKITKRGQNVTFRCDPISEHNRLYWYRQTLGQGPEFLTYFQNEAQLEKSRLLSDRFSAERPKGSFSTLEIQRTEQGDSAMYLCASRRAGYEQYFGPGTRLTVT.

This clone showed up just a few times. The rearrangement joins TRBV2 to TRBJ2-7; TRBD2 matches at 7 bases. Losses at the gene ends were 4 bases for V and 5 bases for J; bases not matched to a gene: 11. The CDR3 consists of 15 residues. CDR1 SNHLY and CDR2 FYNNEI come from the germline V gene. The CDR3, as DNA: TGTGCCAGCAGTGCATCTAGCGGCAAAGGGAACGAGCAGTACTTC. It codes for CASSASSGKGNEQYF.

This sequence joins TRBV29-1 and TRBJ2-1; 9 bases match TRBD2. Germline V lookup: CDR1 SQVTM, CDR2 ANQGSEA. J was trimmed by 3 bases and V by 3 bases; bases with no gene match: 9. This CDR3 has 16 residues. CDR3 protein: CSVDRTSAVNYNEQFF. DNA for the CDR3: TGCAGCGTTGACAGGACTAGCGCTGTTAACTACAATGAGCAGTTCTTC.

V usage is TRBV7-8 and J usage is TRBJ2-1; a weak D match, TRBD2 (6 bases). Trimming stripped 3 bases from V and 14 bases from J, with 14 bases between. Looked up from germline, CDR1 is SGHVS and CDR2 is FQNEAQ. The CDR3 has 12 residues. DNA for the CDR3: TGTGCCAGCAGCTTGAACAGGAGGGTAGAGTTCTTC. Encoded protein: CASSLNRRVEFF. Full variable domain (remainder filled in from reference TRBV7-8 and TRBJ2-1): GAGVSQSPRYKVAKRGQDVALRCDPISGHVSLFWYQQALGQGPEFLTYFQNEAQLDKSGLPSDRFFAERPEGSVSTLKIQRTQQEDSAVYLCASSLNRRVEFFGPGTRLTVL.

This chain links TRBV7-2 with TRBJ2-3; D is possibly TRBD2 (7 bases). CDR3 length: 15 residues. V was clipped by 5 bases and J by 5 bases, with 17 bases between them. Germline V gives CDR1 SGHTA, CDR2 FQGNSA. The CDR3 here is CASSPLGGLGDTQYF. In nucleotides, the CDR3 is TGTGCCAGCAGCCCACTCGGGGGGCTTGGAGATACGCAGTATTTT.

This clone was recorded a few times. The chain couples TRBV6-1 to TRBJ1-4; 8 positions agree with TRBD1. CDR1 is MNHNS and CDR2 is SASEGT in the germline V gene. The CDR3 runs to 15 residues. Trimming cost V 3 bases and J 6 bases; bases outside gene matches: 6. The CDR3 sequence: CASSDQGAGDEKLFF. The CDR3 DNA reads TGTGCCAGCAGTGACCAGGGGGCGGGAGATGAAAAACTGTTTTTT.

The chain joins TRBV28 to TRBJ2-3, with D perhaps TRBD2 (6 bases). Germline V CDR1 and CDR2: MDHEN, SYDVKM. The CDR3 has 13 residues. The germline V and J ends were trimmed by 5 bases and 8 bases, with 14 bases remaining between them. The CDR3 sequence: CASSTTREGTQYF. The CDR3, as DNA: TGTGCCAGCAGTACGACTAGAGAGGGTACGCAGTATTTT.

V is TRBV19 and J is TRBJ1-1; 8 positions agree with TRBD1. CDR1 is LNHDA and CDR2 is SQIVND in the germline V gene (reference sequence). V was clipped by 10 bases and J by 7 bases; unmatched bases: 14. The CDR3 sequence is 14 residues long. The DNA of the CDR3 is TGTGCCACCGCGGAAACGGACAGGGTTGGTGAAGCTTTCTTT. Residues: CATAETDRVGEAFF.

The chain couples TRBV9 to TRBJ1-2; TRBD1 aligns across 7 bases. Germline V CDR1 and CDR2: SGDLS, YYNGEE. The CDR3 sequence is 13 residues long. J lost 6 bases, V lost 5 bases, and 7 bases had no gene match. This chain's CDR3 is CASSRDRVHGYTF. The CDR3 nucleotides read TGTGCCAGCAGTCGTGACAGGGTCCATGGCTACACCTTC.

This chain links TRBV10-3 with TRBJ2-1, with 12 bases lining up with TRBD2. CDR3 size: 14 residues. The V segment lost 7 bases and the J segment 8 bases; nucleotides outside the gene matches: 6. CDR1 is ENHRY, CDR2 SYGVKD, per germline. The CDR3 loop is CAITRTSGAYEQFF. The CDR3 DNA reads TGTGCCATCACGCGGACTAGCGGGGCCTATGAGCAGTTCTTC.

The rearrangement joins TRBV6-1 to TRBJ1-2; D perhaps matches TRBD1 (5 bases). Germline loops: CDR1 MNHNS, CDR2 SASEGT. This CDR3 is 14 amino acids long. V lost 2 bases and J lost 6, with 13 bases in between. CDR3 DNA: TGTGCCAGCAGTGAACTCGGGAGGGGCAATGGCTACACCTTC. This sequence encodes CASSELGRGNGYTF.

There are a few counts of this clone. The chain joins TRBV4-1 to TRBJ1-1; TRBD1 matches at 7 bases. In germline, CDR1 is MGHRA, CDR2 YSYEKL. This CDR3 has 15 amino acids. V trimming: 3 bases; J trimming: 2 bases; junction bases outside the gene matches: 6. The CDR3 nucleotides read TGCGCCAGCAGCCAGGCCGGGACAGTCAACACTGAAGCTTTCTTT. Its protein is CASSQAGTVNTEAFF.

V and J are TRBV7-9 and TRBJ2-5; the D gene is possibly TRBD1 (5 bases). The CDR3 loop spans 13 amino acids. Germline loops: CDR1 SEHNR, CDR2 FQNEAQ (reference sequence). The V gene lost 5 bases and the J gene lost 5 bases, with 12 bases spanning the gap. CDR3 sequence: CASSTTVQETQYF. The CDR3 bases are TGTGCCAGCAGCACGACAGTCCAGGAGACCCAGTACTTC.

The chain recombines TRBV12-3 or TRBV12-4 with TRBJ1-1; unclear D gene. The CDR3 contains 13 residues. The germline V and J ends were trimmed by 4 bases and 3 bases, with 9 bases remaining between them. The CDR3 DNA reads as TGTGCCAGCAGTTCCAGAAGATACACTGAAGCTTTCTTT. Protein sequence: CASSSRRYTEAFF.

The chain couples TRBV5-1 to TRBJ2-3; 7 bases match TRBD2. The CDR3 totals 15 residues. Trimming cost V 7 bases and J 3 bases; bases outside gene matches: 11. Germline CDR1 and CDR2: SGHRS and YFSETQ. CDR3 sequence: CASGSSSGMTDTQYF. CDR3 nucleotide sequence: TGCGCCAGCGGATCTTCGAGCGGGATGACAGATACGCAGTATTTT.

The CDR3 sequence is CASSEAFGEKLFF. CDR3 DNA: TGTGCCAGCAGTGAAGCGTTCGGGGAAAAACTGTTTTTT. The genes are TRBV6-1 and TRBJ1-4, with no clear D. Trimming removed 0 bases from V and 8 bases from J, with 7 bases in between. Germline V gives CDR1 MNHNS, CDR2 SASEGT. The CDR3 length is 13 residues.